The T cell receptor (beta chain) described here comes from a study of cytomegalovirus exposure and HLA in healthy donors. About the study: Around 80 million unique TCRs from HLA-typed donors were held in an early data release. Study-wide findings and caveats: Rarity characterized most TCR sequences, yet some public TCRs appeared in many donors. It was taken for granted in presence/absence analyses that sequencing depth across donors was roughly uniform. Among TCR beta chains, those listed as cytomegalovirus-associated numbered about 160.

The study ran its PCR with 60 Vbeta and 13 Jbeta primers. The data were produced by immunoSEQ multiplex PCR, yet TCRdb's version contains in-frame clones alone and is incomplete. This sample yields 98,000 or so clones, of which over 9.5% are seen a single time; 5.8% belongs to the top ten. The CDR3 is 14 residues long. Trimming removed 10 bases from V and 11 bases from J; junction bases left unmatched: 14. Germline CDR1 and CDR2: LNHDA and SQIVND (reference sequence). There are a few counts of this clone. Its antigen remains unknown. Sequenced sample: PBMCs. The V and J genes are TRBV19 and TRBJ2-1; 10 bases agree with TRBD2. The TCR originated in a man aged 40-49 years in good health and CMV-seropositive. CDR3 loop: CATQKGLAGAKQFF. The CDR3, as DNA: TGTGCCACCCAGAAGGGTCTAGCGGGAGCTAAGCAGTTCTTC.